These 28 T cell receptor beta chains share one sample of origin, sequenced in a study of radiotherapy plus CTLA-4 blockade in lung cancer. Sequenced by immunoSEQ multiplex PCR; TCRdb stores in-frame clones only, minus some. The sample has 53,000 or so clones, around 69% seen once. The material was peripheral blood, obtained from a patient treated with radiotherapy plus ipilimumab. Source of these receptors: a human donor with non-small cell lung cancer who had stable disease on radiotherapy plus ipilimumab.

The V and J genes are TRBV5-6 and TRBJ1-4; the D gene is possibly TRBD1 (5 bases). CDR3 size: 16 residues. V was pared by 3 bases and J by 5 bases, with 17 bases between. Germline values: CDR1 SGHDT, CDR2 YYEEEE. As DNA, the CDR3 is TGTGCCAGCAGCTACAAAAATACCGGGGCCAATGAAAAACTGTTTTTT. This codes for CASSYKNTGANEKLFF.

J is TRBJ1-1 and V is TRBV6-5; unclear D gene. Germline loops: CDR1 MNHEY, CDR2 SVGAGI. The V end lost 0 bases, the J end lost 4 bases, and 9 bases lay between the germline ends. There are 14 residues in the CDR3. The CDR3 DNA reads as TGTGCCAGCAGTTACTCGAAGGTGGCCACTGAAGCTTTCTTT. Encoded protein: CASSYSKVATEAFF.

The gene calls are TRBV28 and TRBJ1-6; tentatively, D is TRBD1 (5 bases). The CDR3 is made up of 13 amino acids. Germline CDR1 reads MDHEN; CDR2 reads SYDVKM. Trimming took 8 bases from V and 10 from J, leaving 15 bases between them. CDR3 amino acids: CASRNMGRSPLHF. DNA of the CDR3: TGTGCCAGCCGTAATATGGGACGGTCACCCCTCCACTTT.

This clone was detected once. The chain is built from TRBV29-1 and TRBJ2-1, with 9 bases aligning to TRBD2. The CDR3 has 16 amino acids. V lost 0 bases and J lost 8; bases outside the gene matches: 11. Per germline, CDR1 SQVTM and CDR2 ANQGSEA. CDR3 sequence: CSVEEQAGGRVYEQFF. The CDR3, as DNA: TGCAGCGTTGAAGAGCAGGCGGGGGGGCGAGTTTATGAGCAGTTCTTC.

The chain has TRBV5-1 and TRBJ1-2, with D uncertain. Per the germline V gene, CDR1 is SGHRS and CDR2 is YFSETQ. V was trimmed by 1 base and J by 2 bases, leaving 12 bases between them. The CDR3 sequence is 15 residues long. CDR3 DNA sequence: TGCGCCAGCAGCTTGAACGGGCTCGGAAACTATGGCTACACCTTC. Protein: CASSLNGLGNYGYTF.

This sequence joins TRBV11-2 and TRBJ2-7; 11 nucleotides line up with TRBD1. The V segment lost 1 base and the J segment 2 bases; nucleotides outside the gene matches: 1. Germline V gene data show CDR1 as SGHAT and CDR2 as FQNNGV. There are 15 residues in the CDR3. The CDR3, as DNA: TGTGCCAGCAGCTTAGGGACAGGGGGCACCTACGAGCAGTACTTC. Translation gives CASSLGTGGTYEQYF.

The J gene is TRBJ1-3, the V gene TRBV30; D is unclear. V was trimmed by 5 bases and J by 3 bases, leaving 5 bases between them. The CDR3 loop spans 11 amino acids. Germline V gene data show CDR1 as GTSNPN and CDR2 as SVGIG (reference sequence). DNA for the CDR3: TGTGCCTGGGCCATTGGAAACACCATATATTTT. Its protein product is CAWAIGNTIYF.

This sequence joins TRBV15 and TRBJ2-2; D is unresolved. The V and J ends lost 3 bases and 0 bases respectively, with 8 bases between them. This CDR3 is built from 15 residues. Germline V gives CDR1 LNHNV, CDR2 YYDKDF (reference sequence). The CDR3 region has the DNA TGTGCCACCAGCAGTCGCGTCACGAACACCGGGGAGCTGTTTTTT. It yields the protein CATSSRVTNTGELFF.

V usage is TRBV9 and J usage is TRBJ1-6; D ambiguous. Per germline, CDR1 SGDLS and CDR2 YYNGEE. V lost 2 bases and J lost 9, with 6 bases in between. The CDR3 is 12 amino acids. The CDR3 nucleotides are TGTGCCAGCAGCGTTGGCCGTTCACCCCTCCACTTT. Its protein product is CASSVGRSPLHF.

This clone was counted a few times. This chain joins TRBV9 and TRBJ1-4; 7 bases map to TRBD1. The V and J ends lost 4 bases and 8 bases, in that order; junction bases with no gene match: 11. Germline assignment: CDR1 SGDLS and CDR2 YYNGEE. The CDR3 covers 15 residues. The CDR3 DNA sequence: TGTGCCAGCAGCCTCCCCGTAGGGGGCGAAGAAAAACTGTTTTTT. This gives the protein CASSLPVGGEEKLFF.

The J gene is TRBJ1-2, the V gene TRBV27, with D possibly being TRBD1 (5 bases). The germline V gene encodes CDR1 MNHEY and CDR2 SMNVEV (reference sequence). The CDR3 extends over 14 amino acids. Deletions cut 5 bases from V and 1 base from J, with 11 bases between. The CDR3 DNA sequence: TGTGCCAGCAGTGAACCGGGGCTTAACTATGGCTACACCTTC. It translates to CASSEPGLNYGYTF.

The rearrangement uses TRBV30 and TRBJ1-5; D may be TRBD1 (6 bases). The germline CDR1 and CDR2 sequences are GTSNPN and SVGIG (reference sequence). The CDR3 contains 14 residues. Trimming took 5 bases from V and 0 from J, leaving 11 bases between them. The CDR3 sequence is CAWQGGNSNQPQHF. CDR3 DNA sequence: TGTGCCTGGCAAGGGGGTAATAGCAATCAGCCCCAGCATTTT.

The chain recombines TRBV30 with TRBJ1-1; no definite D call. This CDR3 has 12 amino acids. V was trimmed by 3 bases and J by 1 base, leaving 6 bases between them. In germline, CDR1 is GTSNPN, CDR2 SVGIG (reference sequence). The CDR3 DNA reads as TGTGCCTGGAGGCCGGGGAACACTGAAGCTTTCTTT. It encodes CAWRPGNTEAFF.

The chain combines TRBV5-1 with TRBJ2-5; D perhaps matches TRBD1 (6 bases). Trimming left V 0 bases short and J 4 bases short, with 13 bases between. CDR1 is SGHRS, CDR2 YFSETQ, per germline. The CDR3 has 15 amino acids. The CDR3 bases are TGCGCCAGCAGCTTGGGCACAGGGCGTGCAGAGACCCAGTACTTC. Its protein product is CASSLGTGRAETQYF. Supplemented by reference TRBV5-1 and TRBJ2-5, the full variable domain reads KAGVTQTPRYLIKTRGQQVTLSCSPISGHRSVSWYQQTPGQGLQFLFEYFSETQRNKGNFPGRFSGRQFSNSRSEMNVSTLELGDSALYLCASSLGTGRAETQYFGPGTRLLVL.

The chain has TRBV25-1 and TRBJ1-2; D is possibly TRBD1 (6 bases). Germline loops: CDR1 MGHDK, CDR2 SYGVNS. The ends were cut back, 3 bases at V and 5 bases at J, with 22 bases in the middle. The CDR3 is 17 residues long. In nucleotides, the CDR3 is TGTGCCAGCAGTGATGGGTCCCCGAAACAGGGAAGATATGGCTACACCTTC. Translation: CASSDGSPKQGRYGYTF.

The V call is TRBV9, the J call TRBJ1-2; 11 positions match TRBD1. Germline-derived CDR1 and CDR2 are SGDLS and YYNGEE. V gave up 3 bases and J gave up 0 bases; unmatched junction bases: 7. The CDR3 is 17 amino acids. Written as DNA, the CDR3 is TGTGCCAGCAGCGCGGGGGACAGGGGGTTTGCTAACTATGGCTACACCTTC. Amino acid sequence: CASSAGDRGFANYGYTF.

This clone was observed once. The rearrangement joins TRBV11-1 to TRBJ2-7; 9 bases align to TRBD1. The CDR3 is 14 amino acids. V trimming: 0 bases; J trimming: 6 bases; junction bases outside the gene matches: 3. Germline V lookup: CDR1 SGHAT, CDR2 FQDESV (reference sequence). CDR3 amino acids: CASSLAQGQGEQYV. The CDR3 DNA follows: TGTGCCAGCAGCTTAGCCCAGGGACAGGGCGAGCAGTACGTC.

The chain carries TRBV6-5 and TRBJ2-7, with D perhaps matching TRBD1 (5 bases). CDR1 and CDR2 from the germline V gene are MNHEY and SVGAGI. The CDR3 spans 12 residues. V dropped 2 bases and J dropped 5 bases, with 7 bases sitting between them. The CDR3 bases are TGTGCCAGCAGTTACGCAGGGAACGAGCAGTACTTC. Its protein product is CASSYAGNEQYF.

V is TRBV11-2 and J is TRBJ1-1, with 7 bases that match TRBD1. CDR3 length equals 15 residues. Trimming took 0 bases from V and 3 from J; bases not matched to a gene: 4. Germline CDR1 SGHAT, CDR2 FQNNGV. As DNA, the CDR3 is TGTGCCAGCAGCTTAGAATACAGGGGAGACACTGAAGCTTTCTTT. Translation gives CASSLEYRGDTEAFF.

This clone appeared a few times. Other nucleotide sequences in the sample specify the same CDR3. V usage is TRBV13 and J usage is TRBJ1-5, with D tentatively TRBD1 (5 bases). The germline gives CDR1 PRHDT, CDR2 FYEKMQ (reference sequence). V was shortened by 0 bases and J by 1 base, with 7 bases between the two germline ends. The CDR3 has 15 residues. The CDR3 is CASSLGRGSNQPQHF. CDR3 DNA sequence: TGTGCCAGCAGCTTAGGCCGGGGCAGCAATCAGCCCCAGCATTTT.

This clone was detected a few times. The chain employs TRBV2 and TRBJ1-2; 8 positions agree with TRBD1. This CDR3 comprises 15 residues. V lost 6 bases and J lost 10; bases outside the gene matches: 16. The V gene's germline CDR1 is SNHLY and CDR2 FYNNEI. CDR3 DNA: TGTGCCAGCAGGATCGGGACAGGCCCTATGGGATCCTACACCTTC. Protein sequence: CASRIGTGPMGSYTF.

This sequence joins TRBV7-8 and TRBJ2-7; D is ambiguous. The CDR3 is 12 residues long. Deletions cut 9 bases from V and 1 base from J, with 10 bases between. Germline CDR1 is SGHVS and CDR2 is FQNEAQ. Written as DNA, the CDR3 is TGTGCCAGTTCGACTGGTTCCTACGAGCAGTACTTC. Translating it yields CASSTGSYEQYF.

The V gene is TRBV14, the J gene TRBJ2-5; the D is unclear. V dropped 2 bases and J dropped 5 bases, with 9 bases sitting between them. CDR3 length: 13 residues. The germline V gene has CDR1 SGHDN and CDR2 FVKESK. The CDR3 is CASSQYTLETQYF. CDR3 sequence (DNA): TGTGCCAGCAGCCAATATACGTTGGAGACCCAGTACTTC.

This CDR3 is CASSPPIRTGPHEQYF. The DNA of the CDR3 is TGTGCCAGCTCACCACCGATCAGGACAGGGCCCCACGAGCAGTACTTC. The chain uses TRBV18 and TRBJ2-7; TRBD1 matches 8 bases. This CDR3 is 16 amino acids long. Germline V lookup: CDR1 KGHSH, CDR2 LQKENI. J was trimmed by 5 bases and V by 0 bases; bases with no gene match: 9.

Concerning this clone: A junction boundary mismatches the germline segment, possibly from a read error. The genes are TRBV4-1 and TRBJ1-3, with D uncertain. The CDR3 runs 16 residues. Per the germline V gene, CDR1 is MGHRA and CDR2 is YSYEKL. CDR3 DNA sequence: TGCGCCAGCAGCCAATCGAATTCGAGGACCGGAAACACCACATATTTT. Amino acids: CASSQSNSRTGNTTYF.

The table lists this clone with a count of one. The chain has TRBV28 and TRBJ2-7, with D perhaps matching TRBD1 (6 bases). V was clipped by 4 bases and J by 3 bases, with 13 bases between them. The CDR3 length is 14 residues. Germline V gives CDR1 MDHEN, CDR2 SYDVKM. The DNA for the CDR3 is TGTGCCAGCAGTTCAGGGGCAGTAATCTACGAGCAGTACGTC. Translated: CASSSGAVIYEQYV.

This clone was found once. This chain uses TRBV10-2 with TRBJ2-5; D remains unclear. V dropped 6 bases and J dropped 5 bases, with 13 bases sitting between them. The length of the CDR3 is 13 residues. The V gene's germline CDR1 is WSHSY and CDR2 SAAADI. CDR3 DNA sequence: TGCGCCAGCAGCCACCCGTCTGGGGAGACCCAGTACTTC. Its protein product is CASSHPSGETQYF.

The CDR3 DNA reads TGTGCCAGCGGGCAACAGGGGAGGGAGACCCAGTACTTC. It codes for CASGQQGRETQYF. The chain couples TRBV6-1 to TRBJ2-5; tentatively, D is TRBD1 (7 bases). V lost 8 bases to trimming and J lost 5 bases, with 15 bases between them. CDR3 length: 13 amino acids. The germline V gene has CDR1 MNHNS and CDR2 SASEGT.